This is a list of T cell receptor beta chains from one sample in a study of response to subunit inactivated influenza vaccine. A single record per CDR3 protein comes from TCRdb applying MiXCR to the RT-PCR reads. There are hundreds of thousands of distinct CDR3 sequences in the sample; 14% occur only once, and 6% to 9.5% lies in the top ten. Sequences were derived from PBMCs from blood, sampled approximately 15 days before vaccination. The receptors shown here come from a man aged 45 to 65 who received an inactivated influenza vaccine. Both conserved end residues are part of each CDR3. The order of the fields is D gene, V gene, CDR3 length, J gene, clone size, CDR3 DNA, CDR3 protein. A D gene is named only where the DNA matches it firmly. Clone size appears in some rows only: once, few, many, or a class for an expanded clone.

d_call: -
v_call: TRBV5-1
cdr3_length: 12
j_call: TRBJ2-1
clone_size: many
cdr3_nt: TGCGCCAGCAGCCAAACAGGTTTTGGGCAGTTCTTC
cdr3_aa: CASSQTGFGQFF

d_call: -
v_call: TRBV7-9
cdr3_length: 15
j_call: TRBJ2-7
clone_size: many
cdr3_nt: TGTGCCAGCAGCCTTCATAGAGGAATTCCCTACGAGCAGTACTTC
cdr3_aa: CASSLHRGIPYEQYF

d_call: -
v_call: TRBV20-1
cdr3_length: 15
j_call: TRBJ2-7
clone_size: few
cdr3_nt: TGCAGTGCTAGAGATCTGGCAGGACCGACCTACGAGCAGTACTTC
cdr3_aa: CSARDLAGPTYEQYF

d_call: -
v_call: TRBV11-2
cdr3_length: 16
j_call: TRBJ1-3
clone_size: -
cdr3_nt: TGTGCCAGCAGCCCCTCCGGGGGGGCCTCTGAAAACACCATATATTTT
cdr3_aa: CASSPSGGASENTIYF

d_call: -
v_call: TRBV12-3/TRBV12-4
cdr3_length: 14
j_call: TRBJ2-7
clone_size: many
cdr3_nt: TGTGCCAGCAGTTTACAGACAGCGAAATACGAGCAGTACTTC
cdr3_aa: CASSLQTAKYEQYF

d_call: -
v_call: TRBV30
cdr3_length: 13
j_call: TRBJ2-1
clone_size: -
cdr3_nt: TGTGCCTGGAATCCCCGGAGGTCTAATGAGCAGTTCTTC
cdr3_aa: CAWNPRRSNEQFF

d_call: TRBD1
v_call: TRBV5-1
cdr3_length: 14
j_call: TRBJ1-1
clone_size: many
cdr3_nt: TGTGCCAGCAGCTTCCGGGACAGGAATACTGAAGCTTTCTTT
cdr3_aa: CASSFRDRNTEAFF

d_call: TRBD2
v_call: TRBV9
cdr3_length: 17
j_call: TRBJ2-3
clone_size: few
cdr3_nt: TGTGCCAGCAGCGTAGTTGCTAGCGGGAAGAGCACAGATACGCAGTATTTT
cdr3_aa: CASSVVASGKSTDTQYF

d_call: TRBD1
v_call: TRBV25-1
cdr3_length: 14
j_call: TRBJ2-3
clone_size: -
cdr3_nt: TGTGCCAGCAGTGATCCCAGGGGGCGGGATACGCAGTATTTT
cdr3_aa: CASSDPRGRDTQYF

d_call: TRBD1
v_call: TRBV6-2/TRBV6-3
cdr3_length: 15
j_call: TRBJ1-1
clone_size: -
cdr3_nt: TGTGCCAGCAGTTATTCCGGGACAGGGCACACTGAAGCTTTCTTT
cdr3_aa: CASSYSGTGHTEAFF

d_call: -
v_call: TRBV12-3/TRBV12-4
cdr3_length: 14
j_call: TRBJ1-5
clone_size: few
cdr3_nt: TGTGCCAGCAAACGGGGAAATAGCAATCAGCCCCAGCATTTT
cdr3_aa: CASKRGNSNQPQHF

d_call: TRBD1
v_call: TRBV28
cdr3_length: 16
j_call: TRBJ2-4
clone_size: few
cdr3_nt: TGTGCCAGCATAGGGTTACAGGGGGCAATGGGAAACATTCAGTACTTC
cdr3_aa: CASIGLQGAMGNIQYF

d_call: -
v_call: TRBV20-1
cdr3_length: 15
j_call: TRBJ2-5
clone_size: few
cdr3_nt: TGCAGTGCTAGTTCCGGGGAGAGAGGTCGAGAGACCCAGTACTTC
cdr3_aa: CSASSGERGRETQYF

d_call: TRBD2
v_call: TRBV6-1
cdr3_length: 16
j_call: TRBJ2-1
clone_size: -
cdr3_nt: TGTGCCAGCAGCCTTCCCGGACTAGCGGGGGGGCATGAGCAGTTCTTC
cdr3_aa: CASSLPGLAGGHEQFF

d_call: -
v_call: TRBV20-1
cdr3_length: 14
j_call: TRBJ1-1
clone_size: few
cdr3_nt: TGCAGTGCCGAGGCTCCCGGGCCAAACACTGAAGCTTTCTTT
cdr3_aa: CSAEAPGPNTEAFF

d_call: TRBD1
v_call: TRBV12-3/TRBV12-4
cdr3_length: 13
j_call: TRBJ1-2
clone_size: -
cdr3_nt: TGTGCCAGCAGTCTGCAGGGGGCGCTTGGCTACACCTTC
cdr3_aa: CASSLQGALGYTF

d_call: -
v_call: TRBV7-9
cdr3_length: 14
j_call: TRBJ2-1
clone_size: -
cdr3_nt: TGTGCCAGCAGCCAGTCGACTAGTTACAATGAGCAGTTCTTC
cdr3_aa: CASSQSTSYNEQFF

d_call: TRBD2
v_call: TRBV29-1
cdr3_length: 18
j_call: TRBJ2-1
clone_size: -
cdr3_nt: TGCAGCGTTGAAGATGGGACTAGCGGGAGGGCCGACTACAATGAGCAGTTCTTC
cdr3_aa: CSVEDGTSGRADYNEQFF

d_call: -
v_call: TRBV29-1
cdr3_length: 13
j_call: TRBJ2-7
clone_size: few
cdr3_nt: TGCAGCGTCCCTCGAGGTGGGGCTCAGGAGCAGTACTTC
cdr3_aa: CSVPRGGAQEQYF

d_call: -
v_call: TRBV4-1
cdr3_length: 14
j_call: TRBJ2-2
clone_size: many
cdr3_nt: TGCGCCAGCAGCCAAGAGATAGCTACCGGGGAGCTGTTTTTT
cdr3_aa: CASSQEIATGELFF

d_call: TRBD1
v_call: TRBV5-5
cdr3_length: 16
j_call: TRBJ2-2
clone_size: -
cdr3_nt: TGTGCCAGCAGCTTGAGGGACAGGGGAAATACCGGGGAGCTGTTTTTT
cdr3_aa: CASSLRDRGNTGELFF

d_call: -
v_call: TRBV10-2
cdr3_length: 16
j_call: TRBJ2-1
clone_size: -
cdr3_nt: TGCGCCAGCAGTGAACGAAGGCGGCGGGACTACAATGAGCAGTTCTTC
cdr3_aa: CASSERRRRDYNEQFF

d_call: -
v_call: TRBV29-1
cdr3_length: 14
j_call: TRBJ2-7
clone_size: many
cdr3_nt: TGCAGCGTTGAAATCTCCCGTTCAGTCAACGAGCAGTACTTC
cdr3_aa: CSVEISRSVNEQYF

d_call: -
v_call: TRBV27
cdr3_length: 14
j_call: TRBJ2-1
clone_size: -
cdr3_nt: TGTGCCAGCAGTTTACTAGTTTCCTACAATGAGCAGTTCTTC
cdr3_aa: CASSLLVSYNEQFF

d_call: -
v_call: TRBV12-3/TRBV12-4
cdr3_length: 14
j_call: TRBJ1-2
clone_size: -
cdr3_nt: TGTGCCAGCAGTACCCGACAGTTCTACTATGGCTACACCTTC
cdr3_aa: CASSTRQFYYGYTF

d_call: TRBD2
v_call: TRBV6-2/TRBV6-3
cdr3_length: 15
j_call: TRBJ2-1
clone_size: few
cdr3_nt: TGTGCCAGCAGGATACCTAGCGGACCTTACAATGAGCAGTTCTTC
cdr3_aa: CASRIPSGPYNEQFF

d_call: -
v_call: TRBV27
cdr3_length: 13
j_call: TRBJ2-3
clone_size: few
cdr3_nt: TGTGCCAGCAGACGTCTGACAGGAGATACGCAGTATTTT
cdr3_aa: CASRRLTGDTQYF

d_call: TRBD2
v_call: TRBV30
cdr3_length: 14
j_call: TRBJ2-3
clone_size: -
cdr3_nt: TGTGCCTGGAGTGAAGGACTAGCGAAGAATACGCAGTATTTT
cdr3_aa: CAWSEGLAKNTQYF

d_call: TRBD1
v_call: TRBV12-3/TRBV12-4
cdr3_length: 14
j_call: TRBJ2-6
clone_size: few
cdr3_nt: TGTGCCACCCAGGACAGGCTCGGGGCCAACGTCCTGACTTTC
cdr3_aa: CATQDRLGANVLTF

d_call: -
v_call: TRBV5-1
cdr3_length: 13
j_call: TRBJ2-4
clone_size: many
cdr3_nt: TGCGCCAGCAGCTTGATTTCAGGGGACATTCAGTACTTC
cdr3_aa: CASSLISGDIQYF

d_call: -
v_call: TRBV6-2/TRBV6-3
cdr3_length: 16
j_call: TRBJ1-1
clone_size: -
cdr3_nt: TGTGCCAGCAGTTACACCTGGGCAGGACTGAACACTGAAGCTTTCTTT
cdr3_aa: CASSYTWAGLNTEAFF

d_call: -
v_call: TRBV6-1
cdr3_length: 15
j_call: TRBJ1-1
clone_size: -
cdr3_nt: TGTGCCAGCAGTGAAGGTACAGGCCCGAACACTGAAGCTTTCTTT
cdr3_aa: CASSEGTGPNTEAFF

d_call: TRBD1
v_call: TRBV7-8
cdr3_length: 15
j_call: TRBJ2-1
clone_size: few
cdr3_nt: TGTGCCAGCAGCTTGGGACAGGGGGCTTTGAATGAGCAGTTCTTC
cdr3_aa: CASSLGQGALNEQFF

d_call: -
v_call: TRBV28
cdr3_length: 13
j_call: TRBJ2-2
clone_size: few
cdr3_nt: TGTGCCAGCAGAGAGCGGGCAACGGGGGAGCTGTTTTTT
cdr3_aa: CASRERATGELFF

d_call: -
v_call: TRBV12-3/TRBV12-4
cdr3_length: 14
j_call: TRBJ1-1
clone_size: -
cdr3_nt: TGTGCCAGCAGTTTTCAACGGGGGCAGGGTGAAGCTTTCTTT
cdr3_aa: CASSFQRGQGEAFF

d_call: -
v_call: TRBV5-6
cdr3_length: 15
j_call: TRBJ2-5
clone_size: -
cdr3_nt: TGTGCCAGCAGCTTTACAGCAGGGATACAAGAGACCCAGTACTTC
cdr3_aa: CASSFTAGIQETQYF

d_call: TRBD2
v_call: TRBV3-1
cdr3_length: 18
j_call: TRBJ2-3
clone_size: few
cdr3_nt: TGTGCCAGCAGCCAAATGGGACTAGCGGGAGGGAGTCCAGATACGCAGTATTTT
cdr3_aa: CASSQMGLAGGSPDTQYF

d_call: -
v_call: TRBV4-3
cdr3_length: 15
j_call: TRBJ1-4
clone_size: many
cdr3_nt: TGCGCCAGCAGCCGTTCCCCGGTCTCGGGTGAAAAACTGTTTTTT
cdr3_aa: CASSRSPVSGEKLFF

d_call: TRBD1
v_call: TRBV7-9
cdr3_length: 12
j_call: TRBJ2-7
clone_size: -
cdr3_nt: TGTGCCAGCAGCTGGACAGGGAACGAGCAGTACTTC
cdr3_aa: CASSWTGNEQYF

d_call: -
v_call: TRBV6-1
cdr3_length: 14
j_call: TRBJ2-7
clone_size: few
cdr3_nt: TGTGCCAGCAGTGTTAATCCCAGCAGCTACGAGCAGTACTTC
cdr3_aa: CASSVNPSSYEQYF

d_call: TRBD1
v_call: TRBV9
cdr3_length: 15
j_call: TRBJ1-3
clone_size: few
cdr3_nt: TGTGCCAGCAGACCTGGACAGGGCGGGGGAAACACCATATATTTT
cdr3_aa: CASRPGQGGGNTIYF

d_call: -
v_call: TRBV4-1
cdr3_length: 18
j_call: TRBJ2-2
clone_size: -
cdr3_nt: TGCGCCAGCAGCCAAGGTCGGCTTAGCGGTAGATGGACCGGGGAGCTGTTTTTT
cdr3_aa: CASSQGRLSGRWTGELFF

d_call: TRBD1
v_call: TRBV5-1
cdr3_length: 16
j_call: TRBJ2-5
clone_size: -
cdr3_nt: TGCGCCAGCAGCCCCGGCCCGACAGGGGTAGCGGAGACCCAGTACTTC
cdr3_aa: CASSPGPTGVAETQYF

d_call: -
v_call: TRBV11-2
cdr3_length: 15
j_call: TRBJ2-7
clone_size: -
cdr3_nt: TGTGCCAGCAGCTTAGCGCTCATACGGTCCTACGAGCAGTACTTC
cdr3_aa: CASSLALIRSYEQYF

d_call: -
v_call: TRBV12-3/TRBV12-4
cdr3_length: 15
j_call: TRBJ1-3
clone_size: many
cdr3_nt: TGTGCCAGCAGTCAGGACAGTCTCTCTGGAAACACCATATATTTT
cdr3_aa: CASSQDSLSGNTIYF